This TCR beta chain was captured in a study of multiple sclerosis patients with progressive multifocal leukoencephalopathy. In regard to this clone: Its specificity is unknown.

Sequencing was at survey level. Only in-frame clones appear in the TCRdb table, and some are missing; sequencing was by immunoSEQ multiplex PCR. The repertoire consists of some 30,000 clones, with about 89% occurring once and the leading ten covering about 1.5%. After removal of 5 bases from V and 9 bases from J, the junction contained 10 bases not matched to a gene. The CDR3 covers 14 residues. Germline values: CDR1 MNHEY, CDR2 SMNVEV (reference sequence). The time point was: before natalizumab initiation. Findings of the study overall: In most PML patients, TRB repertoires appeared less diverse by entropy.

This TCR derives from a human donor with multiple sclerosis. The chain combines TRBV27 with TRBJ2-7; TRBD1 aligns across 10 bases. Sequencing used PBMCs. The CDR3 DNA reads TGTGCCAGCAGTGGGGGGACAGGGGCCAGTCCGCAGTACTTC. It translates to CASSGGTGASPQYF.